Listed here is a single T cell receptor beta chain. The CDR3 is 14 residues long. V lost 5 bases, J lost 8 bases, and 13 bases lay in between. Germline-derived CDR1 and CDR2 are SGHAT and FQNNGV. The sample is drawn from a study of blood T cell repertoires in COVID-19. Overall study: The United States, Italy and Spain supplied acute and convalescent COVID-19 samples. T cells, B-cell-depleted T cells, or PBMCs supplied cDNA or gDNA.

Original handling: Estimated nucleated cell counts came from reference gene primer amplification. Clones were sequenced by immunoSEQ multiplex PCR, and TCRdb holds only the in-frame ones, with some missing. V and J calls and clone size are those listed in that table; D and trimming were worked out from the DNA. This table holds about 330,000 clones, roughly 90% found once. Sequencing used peripheral blood. The TCR was taken from a woman aged 45-65 years with active or convalescent COVID-19. The chain joins TRBV11-2 to TRBJ1-6; D is uncertain. CDR3 protein: CASSPTTQDSPLHF. Here the CDR3 DNA reads TGTGCCAGCAGCCCGACCACGCAGGATTCACCCCTCCACTTT.